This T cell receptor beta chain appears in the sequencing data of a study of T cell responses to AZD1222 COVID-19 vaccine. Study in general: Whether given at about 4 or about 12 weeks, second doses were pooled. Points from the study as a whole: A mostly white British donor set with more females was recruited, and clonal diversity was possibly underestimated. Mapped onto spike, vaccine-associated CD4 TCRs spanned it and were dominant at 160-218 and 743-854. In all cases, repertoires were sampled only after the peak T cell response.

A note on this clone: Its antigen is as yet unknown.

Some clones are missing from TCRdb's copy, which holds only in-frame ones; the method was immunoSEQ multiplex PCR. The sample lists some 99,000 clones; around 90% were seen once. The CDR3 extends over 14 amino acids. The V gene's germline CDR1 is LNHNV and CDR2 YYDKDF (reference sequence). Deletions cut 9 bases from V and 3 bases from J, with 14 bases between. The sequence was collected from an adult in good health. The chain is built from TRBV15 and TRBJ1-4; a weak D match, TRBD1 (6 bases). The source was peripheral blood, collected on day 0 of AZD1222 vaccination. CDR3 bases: TGTGCCACTCGGGGGGCAGGACCTAATGAAAAACTGTTTTTT. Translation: CATRGAGPNEKLFF. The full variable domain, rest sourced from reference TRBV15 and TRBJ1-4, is DAMVIQNPRYQVTQFGKPVTLSCSQTLNHNVMYWYQQKSSQAPKLLFHYYDKDFNNEADTPDNFQSRRPNTSFCFLDIRSPGLGDTAMYLCATRGAGPNEKLFFGSGTQLSVL.